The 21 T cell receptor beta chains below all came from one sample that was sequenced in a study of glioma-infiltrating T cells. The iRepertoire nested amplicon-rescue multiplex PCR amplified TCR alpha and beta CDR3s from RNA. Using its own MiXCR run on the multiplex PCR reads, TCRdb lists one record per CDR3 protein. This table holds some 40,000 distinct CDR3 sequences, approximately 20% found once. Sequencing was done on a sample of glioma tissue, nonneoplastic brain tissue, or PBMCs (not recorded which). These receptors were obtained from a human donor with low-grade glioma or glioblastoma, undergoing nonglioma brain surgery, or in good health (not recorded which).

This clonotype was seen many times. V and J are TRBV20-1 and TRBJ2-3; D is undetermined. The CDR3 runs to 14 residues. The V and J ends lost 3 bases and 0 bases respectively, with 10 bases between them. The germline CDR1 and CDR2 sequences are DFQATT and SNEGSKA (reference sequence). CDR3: CSASPALSTDTQYF. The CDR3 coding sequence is TGCAGTGCTAGCCCAGCGCTGAGCACAGATACGCAGTATTTT.

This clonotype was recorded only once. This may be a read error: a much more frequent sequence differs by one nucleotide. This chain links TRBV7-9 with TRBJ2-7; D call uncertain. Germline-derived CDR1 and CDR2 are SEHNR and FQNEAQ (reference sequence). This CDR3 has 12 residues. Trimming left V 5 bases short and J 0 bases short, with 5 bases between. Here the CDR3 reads CASSASSYEQYF. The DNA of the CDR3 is TGTGCCAGCAGCGCGAGCTCCTACGAGCAGTACTTC.

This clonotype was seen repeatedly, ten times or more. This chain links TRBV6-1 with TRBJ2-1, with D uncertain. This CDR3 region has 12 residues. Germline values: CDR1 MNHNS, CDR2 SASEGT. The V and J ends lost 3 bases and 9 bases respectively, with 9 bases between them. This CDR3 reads CASSDLYPEQFF. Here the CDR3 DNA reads TGTGCCAGCAGTGACCTCTATCCTGAGCAGTTCTTC.

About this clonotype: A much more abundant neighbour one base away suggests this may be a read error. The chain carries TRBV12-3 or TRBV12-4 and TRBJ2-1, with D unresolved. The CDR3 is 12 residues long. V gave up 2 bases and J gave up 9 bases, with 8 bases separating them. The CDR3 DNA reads TGTGCCAGCAGTTTATGGGGTGCTGAGCAGTTCTTC. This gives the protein CASSLWGAEQFF.

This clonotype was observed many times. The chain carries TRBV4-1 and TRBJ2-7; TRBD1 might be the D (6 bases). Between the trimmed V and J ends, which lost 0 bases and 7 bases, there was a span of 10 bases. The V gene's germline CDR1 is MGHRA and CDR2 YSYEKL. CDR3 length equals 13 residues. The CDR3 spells CASSQDTGWEQYV. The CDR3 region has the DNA TGCGCCAGCAGCCAAGATACAGGGTGGGAGCAGTACGTC.

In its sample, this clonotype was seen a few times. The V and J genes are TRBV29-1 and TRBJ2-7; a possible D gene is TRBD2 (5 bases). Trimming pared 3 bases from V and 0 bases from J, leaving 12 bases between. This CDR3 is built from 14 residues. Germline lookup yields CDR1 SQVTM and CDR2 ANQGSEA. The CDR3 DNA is TGCAGCGTTGAGCGGCTAGAGGGCTCCTACGAGCAGTACTTC. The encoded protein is CSVERLEGSYEQYF.

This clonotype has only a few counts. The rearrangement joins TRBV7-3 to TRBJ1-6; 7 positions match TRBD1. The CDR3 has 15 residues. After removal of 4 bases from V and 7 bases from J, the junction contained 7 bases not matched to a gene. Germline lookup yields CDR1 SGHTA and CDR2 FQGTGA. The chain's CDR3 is CASSSPGTENSPLHF. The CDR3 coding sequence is TGTGCCAGCAGCTCCCCCGGGACAGAAAATTCACCCCTCCACTTT.

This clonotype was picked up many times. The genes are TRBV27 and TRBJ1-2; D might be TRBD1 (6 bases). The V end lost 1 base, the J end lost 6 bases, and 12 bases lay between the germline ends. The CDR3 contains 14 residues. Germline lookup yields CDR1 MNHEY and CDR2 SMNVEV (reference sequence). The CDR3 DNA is TGTGCCAGCAGTTTATTACAGGGAGGGGATGGCTACACCTTC. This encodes CASSLLQGGDGYTF.

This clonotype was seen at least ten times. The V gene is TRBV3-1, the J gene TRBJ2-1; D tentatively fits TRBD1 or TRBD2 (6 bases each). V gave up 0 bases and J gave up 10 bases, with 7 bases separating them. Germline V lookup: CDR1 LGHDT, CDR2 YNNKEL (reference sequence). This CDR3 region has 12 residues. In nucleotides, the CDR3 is TGTGCCAGCAGCCAAGAAGGGGGGGAGCAGTTCTTC. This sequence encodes CASSQEGGEQFF.

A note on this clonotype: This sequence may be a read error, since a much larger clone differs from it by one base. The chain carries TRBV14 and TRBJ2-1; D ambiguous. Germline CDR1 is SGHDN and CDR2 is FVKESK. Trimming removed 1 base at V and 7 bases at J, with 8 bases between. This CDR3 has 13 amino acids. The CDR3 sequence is CASSQVLRNEQFF. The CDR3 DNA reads TGTGCCAGCAGCCAAGTCTTACGGAATGAGCAGTTCTTC.

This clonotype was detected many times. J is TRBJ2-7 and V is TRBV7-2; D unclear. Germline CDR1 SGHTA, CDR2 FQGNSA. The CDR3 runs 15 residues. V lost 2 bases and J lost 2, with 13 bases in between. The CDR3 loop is CASSLTKGSTYEQYF. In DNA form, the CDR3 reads TGTGCCAGCAGCTTAACGAAGGGTTCTACCTACGAGCAGTACTTC.

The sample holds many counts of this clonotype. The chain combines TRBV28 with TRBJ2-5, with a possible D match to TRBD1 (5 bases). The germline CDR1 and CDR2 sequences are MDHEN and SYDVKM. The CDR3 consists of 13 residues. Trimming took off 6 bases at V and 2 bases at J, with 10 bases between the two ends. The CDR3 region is CASRRGPQETQYF. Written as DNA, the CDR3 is TGTGCCAGCAGAAGGGGCCCGCAAGAGACCCAGTACTTC.

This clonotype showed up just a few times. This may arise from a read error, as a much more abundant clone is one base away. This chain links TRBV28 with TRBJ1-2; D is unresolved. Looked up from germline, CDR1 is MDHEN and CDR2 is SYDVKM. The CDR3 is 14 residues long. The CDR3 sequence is CAGSRTASNYGYTF. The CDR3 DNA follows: TGTGCCGGCAGTCGGACGGCTTCTAACTATGGCTACACCTTC.

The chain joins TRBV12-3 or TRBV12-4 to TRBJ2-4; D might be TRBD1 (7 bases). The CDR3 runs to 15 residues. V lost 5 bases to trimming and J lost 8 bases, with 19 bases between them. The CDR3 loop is CASSPRDSPGDIQYF. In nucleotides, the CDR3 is TGTGCCAGCAGTCCGCGGGACAGCCCCGGGGACATTCAGTACTTC.

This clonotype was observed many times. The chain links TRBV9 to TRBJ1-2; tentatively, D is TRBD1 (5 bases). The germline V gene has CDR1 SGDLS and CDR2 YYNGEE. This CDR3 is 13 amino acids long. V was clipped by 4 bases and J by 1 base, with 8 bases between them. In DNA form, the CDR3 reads TGTGCCAGCAGCCCCCAGGGTAACTATGGCTACACCTTC. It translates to CASSPQGNYGYTF.

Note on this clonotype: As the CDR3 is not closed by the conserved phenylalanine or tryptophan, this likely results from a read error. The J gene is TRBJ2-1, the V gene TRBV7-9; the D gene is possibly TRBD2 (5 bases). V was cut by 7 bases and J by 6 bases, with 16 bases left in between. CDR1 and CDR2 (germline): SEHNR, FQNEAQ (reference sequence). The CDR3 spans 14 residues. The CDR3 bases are TGTGCCAGCACCCTAAGTTCGGGGTCCAATGAGCAGTTCCTC. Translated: CASTLSSGSNEQFL.

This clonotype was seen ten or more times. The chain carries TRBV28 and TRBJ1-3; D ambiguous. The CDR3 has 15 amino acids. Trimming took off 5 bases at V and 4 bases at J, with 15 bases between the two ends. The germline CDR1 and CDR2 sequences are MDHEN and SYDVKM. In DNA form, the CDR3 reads TGTGCCAGCAGTCCCCCCCCGGAGAGAGGAAACACCATATATTTT. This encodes CASSPPPERGNTIYF.

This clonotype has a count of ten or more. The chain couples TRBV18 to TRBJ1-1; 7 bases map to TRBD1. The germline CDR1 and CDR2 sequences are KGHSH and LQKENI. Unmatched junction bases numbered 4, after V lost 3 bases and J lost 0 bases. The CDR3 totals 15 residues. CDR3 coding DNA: TGTGCCAGCTCACCCCGACAGGGCATGAACACTGAAGCTTTCTTT. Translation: CASSPRQGMNTEAFF.

CDR3 nucleotides: TGTGCCAGTAGGCCCGGGGGAGGGTACAATGAGCAGTTCTTC. Its protein is CASRPGGGYNEQFF. The chain is built from TRBV19 and TRBJ2-1; 7 bases map to TRBD2. The germline CDR1 and CDR2 sequences are LNHDA and SQIVND (reference sequence). The CDR3 has 14 amino acids. The ends lost 6 bases at V and 4 bases at J; junction bases unmatched: 6.

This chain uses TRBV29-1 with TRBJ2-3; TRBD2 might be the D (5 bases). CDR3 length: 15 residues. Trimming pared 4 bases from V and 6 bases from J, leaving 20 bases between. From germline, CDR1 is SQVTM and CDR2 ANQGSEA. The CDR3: CSVVPIRGQADTQYF. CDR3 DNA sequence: TGCAGCGTTGTCCCGATTAGAGGGCAAGCTGATACGCAGTATTTT.

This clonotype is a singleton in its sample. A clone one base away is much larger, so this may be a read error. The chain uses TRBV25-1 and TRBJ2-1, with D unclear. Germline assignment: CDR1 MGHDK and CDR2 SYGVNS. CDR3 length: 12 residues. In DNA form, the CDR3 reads TGTGCCAACAGTGAGGTATACAATGAGCAGTTCTTC. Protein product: CANSEVYNEQFF.